The 16 T cell receptor beta chains below come from one sample, sequenced in a study of PD-L1 blockade in urothelial cancer. Repertoires were generated with immunoSEQ multiplex PCR, while TCRdb's copy carries only in-frame clones and drops some. The data contain about 45,000 clones, around 89% of them seen just once; the ten biggest clones take up around 3.9%. This material consisted of PBMCs, taken around atezolizumab (anti-PD-L1) treatment. The origin of the receptors is a man at least 80 years old with urothelial cancer.

The V gene is TRBV7-2, the J gene TRBJ2-7; D is uncertain. Trimming stripped 5 bases from V and 0 bases from J, with 11 bases between. This CDR3 is 14 amino acids long. The germline V gene has CDR1 SGHTA and CDR2 FQGNSA. Here the CDR3 reads CASSPPYGSYEQYF. The CDR3 region has the DNA TGTGCCAGCAGCCCACCCTACGGCTCCTACGAGCAGTACTTC. The complete variable domain, with remaining parts taken from reference TRBV7-2 and TRBJ2-7, reads GAGVSQSPSNKVTEKGKDVELRCDPISGHTALYWYRQSLGQGLEFLIYFQGNSAPDKSGLPSDRFSAERTGGSVSTLTIQRTQQEDSAVYLCASSPPYGSYEQYFGPGTRLTVT.

This clone was recorded once. The V call is TRBV28, the J call TRBJ1-1; D is undetermined. The CDR3 extends over 13 amino acids. Germline CDR1 and CDR2: MDHEN and SYDVKM. Deletions cut 7 bases from V and 2 bases from J, with 11 bases between. CDR3 region: CASTPAGNTEAFF. CDR3 nucleotide sequence: TGTGCCAGCACTCCCGCGGGAAACACTGAAGCTTTCTTT. The entire variable domain, with the rest obtained from reference TRBV28 and TRBJ1-1, is as follows: DVKVTQSSRYLVKRTGEKVFLECVQDMDHENMFWYRQDPGLGLRLIYFSYDVKMKEKGDIPEGYSVSREKKERFSLILESASTNQTSMYLCASTPAGNTEAFFGQGTRLTVV.

The CDR3 loop is CAWSGRLGDIQYF. Written as DNA, the CDR3 is TGTGCCTGGAGCGGGAGGCTGGGCGACATTCAGTACTTC. This chain connects TRBV30 to TRBJ2-4, with 7 bases lining up with TRBD2. This CDR3 has 13 residues. The junction had 7 bases not matched to a gene; V was cut back by 3 bases and J by 8 bases. From germline, CDR1 is GTSNPN and CDR2 SVGIG (reference sequence).

V usage is TRBV7-2 and J usage is TRBJ2-1; 7 nucleotides line up with TRBD2. The junction had 7 bases not matched to a gene; V was cut back by 6 bases and J by 2 bases. This CDR3 is 15 amino acids long. Germline-derived CDR1 and CDR2 are SGHTA and FQGNSA. CDR3 sequence: CASSPSSGTYNEQFF. DNA for the CDR3: TGTGCCAGCAGTCCATCTAGCGGTACCTACAATGAGCAGTTCTTC.

The gene calls are TRBV6-1 and TRBJ1-1, with D perhaps TRBD1 (6 bases). The CDR3 is 15 amino acids. Trimming pared 5 bases from V and 4 bases from J, leaving 17 bases between. Germline V CDR1 and CDR2: MNHNS, SASEGT. In nucleotides, the CDR3 is TGTGCCAGCAGTAACCCGACCGGCAGGGGCACTGAAGCTTTCTTT. Translating it yields CASSNPTGRGTEAFF.

The chain carries TRBV7-2 and TRBJ2-1, with TRBD2 matching over 7 bases. Germline-derived CDR1 and CDR2 are SGHTA and FQGNSA. This CDR3 region has 15 residues. Trimming at V came to 5 bases and at J to 4 bases, leaving 8 bases not matched to a gene. DNA of the CDR3: TGTGCCAGCAGCCGAGGCGGGGGTACTTACAATGAGCAGTTCTTC. Translation gives CASSRGGGTYNEQFF.

This clone was observed a single time. The chain carries TRBV5-6 and TRBJ1-2; a weak D match, TRBD1 (5 bases). Germline V gene lookup returns CDR1 SGHDT and CDR2 YYEEEE. The CDR3 is made up of 14 amino acids. V shed 4 bases and J shed 3 bases, with 13 bases lying between them. CDR3 sequence: CASSSPQGHYGYTF. CDR3 sequence (DNA): TGTGCCAGCAGCAGCCCGCAGGGTCACTATGGCTACACCTTC.

The rearrangement links TRBV12-5 to TRBJ2-7; the match to TRBD2 covers 11 bases. V trimming: 4 bases; J trimming: 1 base; junction bases outside the gene matches: 12. The CDR3 runs to 18 residues. Germline lookup yields CDR1 LGHNT and CDR2 FRNRAP. For the CDR3, the DNA is TGTGCTAGTGGTTCCATTACTTTAGCGGGAGGGAAATCCTACGAGCAGTACTTC. Residues: CASGSITLAGGKSYEQYF.

The rearrangement links TRBV5-4 to TRBJ2-7; 13 bases map to TRBD2. CDR1 is SGHNT and CDR2 is YYREEE in the germline V gene (reference sequence). The CDR3 totals 16 residues. Unmatched junction bases numbered 3, after V lost 0 bases and J lost 3 bases. The CDR3 coding sequence is TGTGCCAGCAGCTTGGCCGGACTAGCGGGAGACTACGAGCAGTACTTC. Translating gives CASSLAGLAGDYEQYF.

The V call is TRBV10-1, the J call TRBJ2-2; D ambiguous. Trimming removed 3 bases at V and 3 bases at J, with 5 bases between. CDR1 and CDR2 from the germline V gene are WNHNN and SYGVQD (reference sequence). The CDR3 totals 13 residues. Here the CDR3 reads CASSDSDTGELFF. DNA for the CDR3: TGCGCCAGCAGTGACTCGGACACCGGGGAGCTGTTTTTT.

The chain links TRBV7-6 to TRBJ2-5, with no clear D. The V gene's germline CDR1 is SGHVS and CDR2 FNYEAQ. The CDR3 contains 13 residues. The V end lost 5 bases, the J end lost 5 bases, and 12 bases lay between the germline ends. The chain's CDR3 is CASSTNTFETQYF. CDR3 nucleotides: TGTGCCAGCAGCACCAACACCTTTGAGACCCAGTACTTC.

The chain recombines TRBV29-1 with TRBJ2-5, with 7 nucleotides matching TRBD2. Germline V gene lookup returns CDR1 SQVTM and CDR2 ANQGSEA. Unmatched junction bases numbered 10, after V lost 7 bases and J lost 5 bases. The CDR3 totals 13 residues. The chain's CDR3 is CSAFGGFGETQYF. The CDR3 DNA reads as TGCAGCGCCTTCGGGGGGTTTGGTGAGACCCAGTACTTC. Full variable domain (missing parts from reference TRBV29-1 and TRBJ2-5): SAVISQKPSRDICQRGTSLTIQCQVDSQVTMMFWYRQQPGQSLTLIATANQGSEATYESGFVIDKFPISRPNLTFSTLTVSNMSPEDSSIYLCSAFGGFGETQYFGPGTRLLVL.

V usage is TRBV28 and J usage is TRBJ1-3; 7 positions match TRBD1. The trim removed 4 bases at V and 4 bases at J, leaving 7 bases unmatched. The germline gives CDR1 MDHEN, CDR2 SYDVKM. The CDR3 totals 15 residues. For the CDR3, the DNA is TGTGCCAGCAGTTCCAACAGGGGCGGAGGAAACACCATATATTTT. It codes for CASSSNRGGGNTIYF.

On this clone: This sample also contains other DNA sequences that code for the same CDR3. This rearrangement joins TRBV6-1 to TRBJ1-5, with a weak D call TRBD1 (5 bases). Per germline, CDR1 MNHNS and CDR2 SASEGT. The V gene lost 1 base and the J gene lost 2 bases, with 12 bases spanning the gap. This CDR3 is 16 amino acids long. The CDR3 spells CASSEGAVGGNQPQHF. CDR3 DNA: TGTGCCAGCAGTGAAGGCGCGGTAGGGGGCAATCAGCCCCAGCATTTT.

The chain carries TRBV15 and TRBJ2-2; TRBD1 might be the D (5 bases). The CDR3 sequence is 18 residues long. The germline V gene has CDR1 LNHNV and CDR2 YYDKDF (reference sequence). V was clipped by 5 bases and J by 6 bases, with 25 bases between them. CDR3 loop: CATSGRTTGHTRAGELFF. In nucleotides, the CDR3 is TGTGCCACCAGCGGCAGGACCACAGGCCACACGCGCGCCGGGGAGCTGTTTTTT.

This chain joins TRBV30 and TRBJ2-2, with D possibly being TRBD2 (5 bases). CDR1 is GTSNPN, CDR2 SVGIG, per germline (reference sequence). The CDR3 has 12 residues. V was clipped by 2 bases and J by 7 bases, with 8 bases between them. In DNA form, the CDR3 reads TGTGCCTGGAGTACTAGGATCGGGGAGCTGTTTTTT. It codes for CAWSTRIGELFF.